This T cell receptor (beta chain) stems from a study of cytomegalovirus exposure and HLA in healthy donors. The PCR contained 60 Vbeta and 13 Jbeta primers. TCRdb's table, derived via immunoSEQ multiplex PCR, lists solely in-frame clones and lacks some. Among some 200,000 clones listed, roughly 82% were seen once. CDR1 and CDR2 from the germline V gene are SGDLS and YYNGEE. The CDR3 is 15 amino acids. The J segment lost 1 base and the V segment lost 2 bases, leaving 3 bases of the junction unmatched. The J gene is TRBJ2-1, the V gene TRBV9, with TRBD2 identical over 7 bases. The receptor's source is a woman aged 45-60 years in good health and CMV-seropositive. Sample: PBMCs. In nucleotides, the CDR3 is TGTGCCAGCAGCGTTCTAGCGGAGTCCTACAATGAGCAGTTCTTC. It is translated as CASSVLAESYNEQFF.